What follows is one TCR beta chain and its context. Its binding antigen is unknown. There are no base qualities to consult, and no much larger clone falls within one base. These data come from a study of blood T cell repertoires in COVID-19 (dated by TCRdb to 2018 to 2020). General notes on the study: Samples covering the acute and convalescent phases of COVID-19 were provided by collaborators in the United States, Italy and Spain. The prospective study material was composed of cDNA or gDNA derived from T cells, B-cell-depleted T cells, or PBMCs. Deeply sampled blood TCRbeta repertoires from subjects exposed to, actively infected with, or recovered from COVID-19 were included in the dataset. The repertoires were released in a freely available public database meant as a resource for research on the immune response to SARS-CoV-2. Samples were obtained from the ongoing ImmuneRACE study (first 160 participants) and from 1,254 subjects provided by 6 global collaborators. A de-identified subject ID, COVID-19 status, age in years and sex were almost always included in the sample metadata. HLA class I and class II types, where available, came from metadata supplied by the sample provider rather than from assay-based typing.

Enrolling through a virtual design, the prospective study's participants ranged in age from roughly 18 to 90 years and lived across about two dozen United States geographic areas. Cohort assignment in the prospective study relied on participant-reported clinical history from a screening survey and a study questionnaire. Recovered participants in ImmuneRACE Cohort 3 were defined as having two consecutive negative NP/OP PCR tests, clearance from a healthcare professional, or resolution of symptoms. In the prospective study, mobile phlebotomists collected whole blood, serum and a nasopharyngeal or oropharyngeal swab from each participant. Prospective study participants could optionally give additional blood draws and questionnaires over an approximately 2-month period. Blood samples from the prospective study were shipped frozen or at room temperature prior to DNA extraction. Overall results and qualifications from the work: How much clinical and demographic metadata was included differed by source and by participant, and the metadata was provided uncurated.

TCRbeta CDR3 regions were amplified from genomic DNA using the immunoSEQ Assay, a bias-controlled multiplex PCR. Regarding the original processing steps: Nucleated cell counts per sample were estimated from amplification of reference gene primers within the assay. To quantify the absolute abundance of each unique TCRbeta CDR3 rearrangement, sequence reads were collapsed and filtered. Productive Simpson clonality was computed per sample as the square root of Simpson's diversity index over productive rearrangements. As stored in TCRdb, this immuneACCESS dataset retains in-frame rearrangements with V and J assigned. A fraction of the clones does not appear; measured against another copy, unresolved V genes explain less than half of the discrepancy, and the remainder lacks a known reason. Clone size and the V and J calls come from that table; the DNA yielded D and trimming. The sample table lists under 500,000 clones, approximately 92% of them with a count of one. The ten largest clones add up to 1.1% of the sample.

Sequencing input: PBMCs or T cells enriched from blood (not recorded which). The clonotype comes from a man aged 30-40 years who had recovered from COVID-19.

The CDR3 sequence is CALQGSYEQYF. The nucleotide sequence is TGTGCCTTGCAGGGTTCCTACGAGCAGTACTTC. The sequence links TRBV30 to TRBJ2-7; perhaps TRBD1 is the D gene, with 5 bases matching. CDR1 and CDR2 were assigned from the germline V gene (reference sequence) as GTSNPN and SVGIG. The CDR3 runs 11 residues from the cysteine to the phenylalanine. Only the CDR3 region is kept as DNA, spanning 33 bases read in frame from base 1. Between the V and J ends, shortened by 7 bases and 1 base respectively, the junction contains 8 bases. Joined to the reference TRBV30 and TRBJ2-7 proteins, this CDR3 gives the full variable domain: SQTIHQWPATLVQPVGSPLSLECTVEGTSNPNLYWYRQAAGRGLQLLFYSVGIGQISSEVPQNLSASRPQDRQFILSSKKLLLSDSGFYLCALQGSYEQYFGPGTRLTVT.